This entry lists 15 T cell receptor beta chains sequenced from one sample in a study of early stage breast cancer tumors. Sequencing was performed with immunoSEQ multiplex PCR; in TCRdb, only in-frame clones are kept and a portion is missing. The sample carries about 72,000 clones, 70% to 85% recorded once. Sequenced sample: blood. Receptors originate from a person in their sixties or seventies with breast cancer.

The chain links TRBV6-4 to TRBJ1-3; D remains unclear. Trimming removed 7 bases from V and 0 bases from J, with 16 bases in between. CDR3 size: 16 residues. In germline, CDR1 is MRHNA, CDR2 SNTAGT. This chain's CDR3 is CASTRRVSGSGNTIYF. The CDR3 bases are TGTGCCAGCACGCGGCGTGTTTCCGGCTCTGGAAACACCATATATTTT.

The J gene is TRBJ1-1, the V gene TRBV6-5; D might be TRBD1 (5 bases). Germline loops: CDR1 MNHEY, CDR2 SVGAGI. V was trimmed by 0 bases and J by 1 base, leaving 6 bases between them. The CDR3 sequence is 14 residues long. The CDR3 here is CASSYSQGNTEAFF. CDR3 sequence (DNA): TGTGCCAGCAGTTACTCGCAGGGGAACACTGAAGCTTTCTTT.

The J gene is TRBJ2-7, the V gene TRBV27; D perhaps matches TRBD1 (6 bases). The germline V gene encodes CDR1 MNHEY and CDR2 SMNVEV (reference sequence). The CDR3 sequence is 11 residues long. The CDR3 nucleotides are TGTGGGGGCAGGGGCCGCTACGAGCAGTACTTC. Translating it yields CGGRGRYEQYF.

This clone was recorded only once. The rearrangement joins TRBV5-4 to TRBJ2-2, with TRBD2 identical over 10 bases. This CDR3 has 17 residues. J was trimmed by 7 bases and V by 1 base; bases with no gene match: 10. The germline gives CDR1 SGHNT, CDR2 YYREEE (reference sequence). CDR3 protein: CASSLSPSAGGVGELFF. The CDR3 DNA reads TGTGCCAGCAGCTTGTCCCCATCAGCGGGAGGGGTCGGGGAGCTGTTTTTT.

This clone was detected a few times. V is TRBV6-4 and J is TRBJ2-1; the match to TRBD2 covers 14 bases. V dropped 2 bases and J dropped 6; count of bases not matched to a gene: 0. The CDR3 extends over 15 amino acids. Germline CDR1 is MRHNA and CDR2 is SNTAGT. The CDR3 loop is CASSDGTSGGNEQFF. The DNA of the CDR3 is TGTGCCAGCAGTGACGGGACTAGCGGGGGCAATGAGCAGTTCTTC.

The rearrangement joins TRBV28 to TRBJ1-4; tentative D call: TRBD1 (6 bases). The length of the CDR3 is 15 residues. V gave up 6 bases and J gave up 2 bases, with 13 bases separating them. Germline loops: CDR1 MDHEN, CDR2 SYDVKM. In nucleotides, the CDR3 is TGTGCCAGCAGCCGAACAGGGAACACTAATGAAAAACTGTTTTTT. It specifies CASSRTGNTNEKLFF.

The CDR3 coding sequence is TGTGCCAGCTCACCTGTTGGGGAATTCCCCCCCAGGCATACGCAGTATTTT. Its protein product is CASSPVGEFPPRHTQYF. The chain employs TRBV18 and TRBJ2-3, with D hard to call. The CDR3 covers 17 residues. The germline gives CDR1 KGHSH, CDR2 LQKENI. V dropped 3 bases and J dropped 7 bases, with 23 bases sitting between them. The entire variable domain, with the rest obtained from reference TRBV18 and TRBJ2-3, is as follows: NAGVMQNPRHLVRRRGQEARLRCSPMKGHSHVYWYRQLPEEGLKFMVYLQKENIIDESGMPKERFSAEFPKEGPSILRIQQVVRGDSAAYFCASSPVGEFPPRHTQYFGPGTRLTVL.

This chain uses TRBV5-1 with TRBJ1-3; D is possibly TRBD1 (6 bases). V was shortened by 5 bases and J by 6 bases, with 15 bases between the two germline ends. This CDR3 spans 14 amino acids. The germline gives CDR1 SGHRS, CDR2 YFSETQ. The CDR3 DNA follows: TGCGCCAGCAGAATACAGGGAAGTAAAAACACCATATATTTT. Translated: CASRIQGSKNTIYF.

V is TRBV28 and J is TRBJ2-1; 11 bases align to TRBD2. The CDR3 totals 16 residues. Per germline, CDR1 MDHEN and CDR2 SYDVKM. With 7 bases clipped from V and 5 bases from J, the junction kept 10 bases outside the gene matches. The DNA of the CDR3 is TGTGCCAGCACCCATCTGACTAGCGGGATCGACAATGAGCAGTTCTTC. This codes for CASTHLTSGIDNEQFF.

The chain uses TRBV28 and TRBJ1-1; D unclear. The CDR3 totals 15 residues. Germline CDR1 is MDHEN and CDR2 is SYDVKM. The V and J ends lost 5 bases and 6 bases respectively, with 19 bases between them. The CDR3 protein is CASSRQVGWTPEAFF. The CDR3 DNA reads TGTGCCAGCAGTAGGCAGGTCGGATGGACCCCTGAAGCTTTCTTT. Full variable domain (rest looked up from reference TRBV28 and TRBJ1-1): DVKVTQSSRYLVKRTGEKVFLECVQDMDHENMFWYRQDPGLGLRLIYFSYDVKMKEKGDIPEGYSVSREKKERFSLILESASTNQTSMYLCASSRQVGWTPEAFFGQGTRLTVV.

The chain couples TRBV7-3 to TRBJ2-7, with 7 bases identical to TRBD1. Trimming took 5 bases from V and 6 from J; bases not matched to a gene: 7. Germline CDR1 and CDR2: SGHTA and FQGTGA. The CDR3 is 13 residues long. CDR3 sequence reads: CASSAQQGSEQYF. As DNA, the CDR3 is TGTGCCAGCAGCGCGCAACAGGGGTCCGAGCAGTACTTC.

The chain is built from TRBV18 and TRBJ2-2, with 12 bases matching TRBD1. This CDR3 contains 16 residues. Per germline, CDR1 KGHSH and CDR2 LQKENI. J gave up 7 bases and V 0 bases, and 3 bases lay outside the gene matches. CDR3 region: CASSPPGQGASGELFF. The DNA for the CDR3 is TGTGCCAGCTCACCACCGGGACAGGGGGCGAGCGGGGAGCTGTTTTTT.

The chain couples TRBV18 to TRBJ1-2; D unclear. Germline V gene lookup returns CDR1 KGHSH and CDR2 LQKENI. V lost 3 bases and J 8 bases, leaving 13 bases between the germline ends. The CDR3 runs to 13 residues. The CDR3 sequence is CASSPPGSSGYTF. CDR3 DNA: TGTGCCAGCTCACCTCCTGGGTCGAGCGGCTACACCTTC.

CDR3 amino acids: CAISTDRYEQYF. In DNA, the CDR3 is TGTGCCATCAGCACGGACAGGTACGAGCAGTACTTC. The chain is built from TRBV10-3 and TRBJ2-7; 7 bases are shared with TRBD1. This CDR3 spans 12 amino acids. CDR1 is ENHRY, CDR2 SYGVKD, per germline. J gave up 4 bases and V 6 bases, and 3 bases lay outside the gene matches.

The V gene is TRBV5-1, the J gene TRBJ1-6; 8 bases align to TRBD1. The J segment lost 7 bases and the V segment lost 3 bases, leaving 6 bases of the junction unmatched. The CDR3 covers 15 residues. CDR1 and CDR2 (germline): SGHRS, YFSETQ. The CDR3 sequence is CASSSAGGSNSPLHF. The CDR3 region has the DNA TGCGCCAGCAGCTCCGCAGGGGGCTCGAATTCACCCCTCCACTTT.